This TCR beta chain stems from a study of T-cell reconstitution after alpha-beta-depleted transplantation in children (dated by TCRdb to 2016 to 2017). In the study overall: Using TCR repertoire profiling, the study followed T-cell immune reconstitution in a quantitative way in children after TCRalphabeta/CD19-depleted allogeneic hematopoietic cell transplantation.

The CDR1 and CDR2 encoded by the germline V gene (reference sequence) are SEHNR and FQNEAQ. The CDR3 covers 14 residues, taking in both the cysteine and the phenylalanine. Here the CDR3 DNA is all that survives: 42 bases in frame from base 1. Germline trimming: 3 bases from V, 1 base from J; junction bases outside gene matches: 2. Libraries came from PCR. Sequencing relied on an Illumina HiSeq 2500. TCR libraries were prepared with molecular barcoding, using unique molecular identifiers to normalize TCRbeta repertoire quantification. Using fastp at Q25 and MiXCR, TCRdb reprocessed the public reads and kept productive beta chains. Rows merge per CDR3 protein into single entries with the most common DNA and genes. The sample table records about 240,000 distinct CDR3 sequences; approximately 12% of these occur just once. About 2.6% of the sample is in the top ten clones. As to this clonotype: The antigen this receptor binds is unknown. Qualities for individual bases were not recorded, and no much larger clone is one base off.

The source is a human donor who donated a stem cell graft to a child with acute lymphoblastic leukemia. Sequences were derived from PBMCs from the stem cell graft donor, sampled from the stem cell graft. Recombination joined TRBV7-9 with TRBJ2-5; TRBD1 aligns with 7 central bases. Here is the DNA: TGTGCCAGCAGCTTGGACAGGAGCCAAGAGACCCAGTACTTC. Translation gives CASSLDRSQETQYF.